One and the same sample provided the 18 T cell receptor beta chains below, sequenced in a study of OX40 agonist ivuxolimab in advanced cancers. TCRdb keeps only in-frame clones here, not all; method: immunoSEQ multiplex PCR. The sample lists 56,000 or so clones, around four fifths occurring once. The sample here was CD4+ or CD8+ T cells sorted from blood, taken in a trial of the OX40 agonist ivuxolimab. The receptors stem from an adult with an advanced solid tumor such as melanoma, head and neck, liver or kidney cancer.

This clone was seen more than once but under ten times. V is TRBV7-9 and J is TRBJ2-1; the match to TRBD2 covers 8 bases. CDR1 and CDR2 (germline): SEHNR, FQNEAQ (reference sequence). CDR3 size: 16 residues. With 4 bases clipped from V and 1 base from J, the junction kept 6 bases outside the gene matches. The CDR3 DNA sequence: TGTGCCAGCAGCTCTTGGGCGGGGGGTTCCTACAATGAGCAGTTCTTC. Its translation: CASSSWAGGSYNEQFF. Combining the CDR3 with reference TRBV7-9 and TRBJ2-1 gives the whole variable domain DTGVSQNPRHKITKRGQNVTFRCDPISEHNRLYWYRQTLGQGPEFLTYFQNEAQLEKSRLLSDRFSAERPKGSFSTLEIQRTEQGDSAMYLCASSSWAGGSYNEQFFGPGTRLTVL.

This clone has only one observation. The chain links TRBV4-2 to TRBJ1-1, with D uncertain. The CDR3 runs 14 residues. CDR1 and CDR2 (germline): LGHNA, YNFKEQ. V shed 4 bases and J shed 1 base, with 10 bases lying between them. The DNA for the CDR3 is TGTGCCAGCAGCCCTCTAGGTGCGAACACTGAAGCTTTCTTT. The encoded protein is CASSPLGANTEAFF.

This rearrangement joins TRBV14 to TRBJ2-7, with D perhaps matching TRBD1 or TRBD2 (6 bases each). Germline V CDR1 and CDR2: SGHDN, FVKESK. Trimming pared 0 bases from V and 2 bases from J, leaving 11 bases between. The CDR3 consists of 15 residues. The DNA for the CDR3 is TGTGCCAGCAGCCAAGATTTGGGGGGCCCCTACGAGCAGTACTTC. As protein: CASSQDLGGPYEQYF.

The chain joins TRBV5-1 to TRBJ1-5; D is ambiguous. The germline V gene has CDR1 SGHRS and CDR2 YFSETQ. V lost 2 bases, J lost 2 bases, and 11 bases lay in between. The CDR3 extends over 15 amino acids. The CDR3 region is CASSFYPGGNQPQHF. CDR3 nucleotides: TGCGCCAGCAGCTTTTATCCTGGGGGCAATCAGCCCCAGCATTTT. Filled out from reference TRBV5-1 and TRBJ1-5, the complete variable domain reads KAGVTQTPRYLIKTRGQQVTLSCSPISGHRSVSWYQQTPGQGLQFLFEYFSETQRNKGNFPGRFSGRQFSNSRSEMNVSTLELGDSALYLCASSFYPGGNQPQHFGDGTRLSIL.

The chain recombines TRBV5-5 with TRBJ2-7, with 9 bases identical to TRBD2. CDR3 length: 14 amino acids. The junction had 7 bases not matched to a gene; V was cut back by 4 bases and J by 5 bases. Germline V CDR1 and CDR2: SGHKS, YYEKEE (reference sequence). CDR3 protein: CASSKSGRIHEQYF. In DNA, the CDR3 is TGTGCCAGCAGCAAAAGCGGGAGGATTCACGAGCAGTACTTC.

As DNA, the CDR3 is TGTGCCAGCAACCCGACCGGAGGGGGAATTCCCTACGAGCAGTACTTC. It translates to CASNPTGGGIPYEQYF. J is TRBJ2-7 and V is TRBV9, with D possibly called TRBD1 or TRBD2 (6 bases each). Trimming pared 6 bases from V and 2 bases from J, leaving 21 bases between. Germline V CDR1 and CDR2: SGDLS, YYNGEE. The CDR3 is made up of 16 amino acids.

The chain couples TRBV27 to TRBJ1-2; possibly TRBD1 for D (6 bases). The CDR3 consists of 13 residues. V gave up 5 bases and J gave up 8 bases, with 15 bases separating them. CDR1 MNHEY and CDR2 SMNVEV come from the germline V gene (reference sequence). The CDR3 nucleotides are TGTGCCAGCAGTGTACGCAGGGGTGGGGGCTACACCTTC. As protein: CASSVRRGGGYTF.

The chain recombines TRBV28 with TRBJ1-6; D gene uncertain. Between the trimmed V and J ends, which lost 2 bases and 3 bases, there was a span of 14 bases. Germline CDR1 and CDR2: MDHEN and SYDVKM. The length of the CDR3 is 17 residues. The CDR3 bases are TGTGCCAGCAGTTTAAGTCCCGCCTCCTACTATAATTCACCCCTCCACTTT. This translates into CASSLSPASYYNSPLHF.

This chain joins TRBV5-4 and TRBJ2-7, with 12 bases aligning to TRBD2. Germline CDR1 and CDR2: SGHNT and YYREEE (reference sequence). V lost 0 bases to trimming and J lost 4 bases; unmatched junction nucleotides: 2. The CDR3 covers 15 residues. This CDR3 reads CASSLGTSGAYEQYF. The CDR3 coding sequence is TGTGCCAGCAGCTTGGGGACTAGCGGGGCTTACGAGCAGTACTTC.

The V and J genes are TRBV19 and TRBJ2-6; no firm D call. V lost 8 bases and J lost 0, with 11 bases in between. The CDR3 sequence is 15 residues long. Germline V gene lookup returns CDR1 LNHDA and CDR2 SQIVND (reference sequence). As DNA, the CDR3 is TGTGCCAGTCATTCAACGACCTCTGGGGCCAACGTCCTGACTTTC. It encodes CASHSTTSGANVLTF.

V and J are TRBV7-9 and TRBJ2-3; 10 nucleotides match TRBD2. Germline loops: CDR1 SEHNR, CDR2 FQNEAQ (reference sequence). CDR3 size: 17 residues. Unmatched junction bases numbered 11, after V lost 4 bases and J lost 4 bases. CDR3 DNA: TGTGCCAGCAGCTCATGGGGAGAAGCGGGAGGGGCAGATACGCAGTATTTT. Its translation: CASSSWGEAGGADTQYF.

The J gene is TRBJ2-1, the V gene TRBV9; TRBD1 might be the D (6 bases). Germline V gene data show CDR1 as SGDLS and CDR2 as YYNGEE. The CDR3 totals 16 residues. V was pared by 6 bases and J by 0 bases, with 16 bases between. In DNA, the CDR3 is TGTGCCAGCAATGTGGGGGCCGGAAACTCCTACAATGAGCAGTTCTTC. Its translation is CASNVGAGNSYNEQFF.

The chain recombines TRBV7-2 with TRBJ1-1, with D perhaps TRBD1 (5 bases). Germline-derived CDR1 and CDR2 are SGHTA and FQGNSA. This CDR3 has 15 residues. The V end was cut by 7 bases, the J end by 1 base, with 16 bases between. In DNA form, the CDR3 reads TGTGCCAGCAACCCCCGTCCGAGGGGGAACACTGAAGCTTTCTTT. Amino acids: CASNPRPRGNTEAFF.

Written as DNA, the CDR3 is TGCGCCAGCACCACATTGACAGGGGGGACAGATACGCAGTATTTT. Translating it yields CASTTLTGGTDTQYF. This chain links TRBV5-1 with TRBJ2-3; 9 nucleotides align to TRBD1. The CDR3 contains 15 residues. Germline assignment: CDR1 SGHRS and CDR2 YFSETQ. V gave up 6 bases and J gave up 3 bases; unmatched junction bases: 8. Full variable domain (missing parts from reference TRBV5-1 and TRBJ2-3): KAGVTQTPRYLIKTRGQQVTLSCSPISGHRSVSWYQQTPGQGLQFLFEYFSETQRNKGNFPGRFSGRQFSNSRSEMNVSTLELGDSALYLCASTTLTGGTDTQYFGPGTRLTVL.

This clone has a handful of counts. This sequence joins TRBV7-2 and TRBJ2-7; tentative D call: TRBD2 (6 bases). Trimming pared 5 bases from V and 4 bases from J, leaving 12 bases between. Germline V gene sequence: CDR1 SGHTA, CDR2 FQGNSA. CDR3 size: 13 residues. The CDR3 coding sequence is TGTGCCAGCAGCCCGCCGGGACTTTACGAGCAGTACTTC. This gives the protein CASSPPGLYEQYF.

The chain carries TRBV7-9 and TRBJ2-7, with 7 bases matching TRBD1. J gave up 2 bases and V 1 base, and 5 bases lay outside the gene matches. CDR1 is SEHNR and CDR2 is FQNEAQ in the germline V gene (reference sequence). This CDR3 comprises 15 residues. CDR3 nucleotides: TGTGCCAGCAGCTTAGGGCCAGGGGGAACCTACGAGCAGTACTTC. It is translated as CASSLGPGGTYEQYF.

The V and J genes are TRBV19 and TRBJ2-7; a weak D match, TRBD1 (6 bases). The CDR3 has 15 residues. The V end lost 5 bases, the J end lost 7 bases, and 21 bases lay between the germline ends. CDR1 and CDR2 (germline): LNHDA, SQIVND (reference sequence). CDR3 in amino acids: CASSPADSQLLEQYF. The CDR3 DNA reads TGTGCCAGTAGTCCAGCGGACAGTCAACTTCTGGAGCAGTACTTC. The entire variable domain, with the rest obtained from reference TRBV19 and TRBJ2-7, is as follows: DGGITQSPKYLFRKEGQNVTLSCEQNLNHDAMYWYRQDPGQGLRLIYYSQIVNDFQKGDIAEGYSVSREKKESFPLTVTSAQKNPTAFYLCASSPADSQLLEQYFGPGTRLTVT.

The chain employs TRBV7-9 and TRBJ2-1, with 8 nucleotides matching TRBD2. The germline V gene encodes CDR1 SEHNR and CDR2 FQNEAQ (reference sequence). The CDR3 has 17 residues. Trimming at V came to 5 bases and at J to 5 bases, leaving 14 bases not matched to a gene. The CDR3 spells CASSNPQREIWNNEQFF. The CDR3 DNA is TGTGCCAGCAGCAACCCCCAGCGGGAGATTTGGAACAATGAGCAGTTCTTC.